The 25 T cell receptor beta chains in this list originate from one sample, sequenced in a study of cytomegalovirus exposure and HLA in healthy donors. With 60 Vbeta and 13 Jbeta primers, the PCR was carried out. The protocol was immunoSEQ multiplex PCR, while the TCRdb copy is restricted to in-frame clones and leaves out a portion. The sample lists 100,000 or so clones; more than 70% were seen once. Material: PBMCs. These receptors all stem from a man aged 25 to 40 in good health and CMV-seronegative.

This clone appeared a few times. The V and J genes are TRBV5-5 and TRBJ1-1; 8 bases are a match to TRBD1. V lost 6 bases and J lost 1; bases outside the gene matches: 5. CDR1 and CDR2 (germline): SGHKS, YYEKEE (reference sequence). This CDR3 contains 14 residues. The CDR3 sequence is CASKRTGPNTEAFF. CDR3 nucleotides: TGTGCCAGCAAAAGGACAGGGCCGAACACTGAAGCTTTCTTT.

This sequence joins TRBV28 and TRBJ1-2; D is unclear. V dropped 6 bases and J dropped 0 bases, with 8 bases sitting between them. The germline CDR1 and CDR2 sequences are MDHEN and SYDVKM. This CDR3 spans 13 amino acids. Here the CDR3 DNA reads TGTGCCAGCAGCAAAACAACTAACTATGGCTACACCTTC. Translated, it gives CASSKTTNYGYTF.

The rearrangement links TRBV5-1 to TRBJ2-2; TRBD2 matches at 7 bases. The CDR3 covers 16 residues. Germline V CDR1 and CDR2: SGHRS, YFSETQ. The junction had 8 bases not matched to a gene; V was cut back by 0 bases and J by 6 bases. The CDR3 is CASSLGGQGRAGELFF. Written as DNA, the CDR3 is TGCGCCAGCAGCTTGGGAGGCCAAGGGAGGGCCGGGGAGCTGTTTTTT.

This sequence joins TRBV20-1 and TRBJ2-5; 12 bases fit TRBD2. Germline loops: CDR1 DFQATT, CDR2 SNEGSKA (reference sequence). There are 11 residues in the CDR3. The CDR3 DNA reads TGCAGCGGGACTAGCGGGGAGACCCAGTACTTC. It yields the protein CSGTSGETQYF.

The chain is built from TRBV19 and TRBJ1-2; TRBD1 is a possible D gene (6 bases). Germline V gene lookup returns CDR1 LNHDA and CDR2 SQIVND (reference sequence). Deletions cut 4 bases from V and 4 bases from J, with 13 bases between. The CDR3 is 14 residues long. CDR3 sequence reads: CASSTGGAGYGYTF. The CDR3 DNA follows: TGTGCCAGTAGTACGGGGGGGGCTGGCTATGGCTACACCTTC. Filled out from reference TRBV19 and TRBJ1-2, the complete variable domain reads DGGITQSPKYLFRKEGQNVTLSCEQNLNHDAMYWYRQDPGQGLRLIYYSQIVNDFQKGDIAEGYSVSREKKESFPLTVTSAQKNPTAFYLCASSTGGAGYGYTFGSGTRLTVV.

CDR3 residues: CASSVAGTNEQYF. The CDR3 DNA is TGTGCCAGCAGTGTGGCAGGAACCAACGAGCAGTACTTC. The genes are TRBV2 and TRBJ2-7; D gene uncertain. The V end was cut by 4 bases, the J end by 5 bases, with 12 bases between. The CDR3 extends over 13 amino acids. Germline V gene data show CDR1 as SNHLY and CDR2 as FYNNEI.

The chain joins TRBV29-1 to TRBJ2-7, with a possible D match to TRBD2 (5 bases). Trimming took 4 bases from V and 5 from J, leaving 9 bases between them. This CDR3 contains 11 residues. Germline V gene lookup returns CDR1 SQVTM and CDR2 ANQGSEA. The chain's CDR3 is CSVGERNEQYF. DNA of the CDR3: TGCAGCGTTGGGGAGAGGAACGAGCAGTACTTC.

The V call is TRBV7-5, the J call TRBJ2-4; the D call TRBD1 from the table was never checked on the DNA. TRBV7-5 is a listed pseudogene. This CDR3 has 16 residues. For the CDR3, the DNA is TGTGCCAGAAGCTTTTTTCGACAGGGGAAGAAAAACATTCAGTACTTC. Protein sequence: CARSFFRQGKKNIQYF.

The J gene is TRBJ2-3, the V gene TRBV7-2; 13 bases map to TRBD2. This CDR3 is built from 16 residues. The germline V gene has CDR1 SGHTA and CDR2 FQGNSA. V trimming: 5 bases; J trimming: 3 bases; junction bases outside the gene matches: 5. Written as DNA, the CDR3 is TGTGCCAGCAGCCACAAGACTAGCGGGGGGACAGATACGCAGTATTTT. This translates into CASSHKTSGGTDTQYF.

The CDR3 reads CASSFWGRAYEQYF. The CDR3 DNA reads TGTGCCAGCAGCTTTTGGGGGCGTGCCTACGAGCAGTACTTC. The rearrangement links TRBV7-9 to TRBJ2-7; weak D call: TRBD1 (6 bases). Germline V gene sequence: CDR1 SEHNR, CDR2 FQNEAQ (reference sequence). The CDR3 spans 14 residues. With 3 bases removed from V and 2 bases from J, the gap between germline ends came to 11 bases. Filled out from reference TRBV7-9 and TRBJ2-7, the complete variable domain reads DTGVSQNPRHKITKRGQNVTFRCDPISEHNRLYWYRQTLGQGPEFLTYFQNEAQLEKSRLLSDRFSAERPKGSFSTLEIQRTEQGDSAMYLCASSFWGRAYEQYFGPGTRLTVT.

In this sample, this clone turned up a few times. The V gene is TRBV5-6, the J gene TRBJ1-5, with D unresolved. V was pared by 2 bases and J by 2 bases, with 14 bases between. CDR3 size: 16 residues. Germline V gives CDR1 SGHDT, CDR2 YYEEEE. DNA of the CDR3: TGTGCCAGCAGCTTCTCGCGGGTTGTCGGCAATCAGCCCCAGCATTTT. It translates to CASSFSRVVGNQPQHF.

The rearrangement links TRBV5-1 to TRBJ2-2; possible D gene TRBD1, 5 bases. The CDR3 has 13 residues. Germline V lookup: CDR1 SGHRS, CDR2 YFSETQ. Deletions cut 2 bases from V and 5 bases from J, with 7 bases between. CDR3 DNA: TGCGCCAGCAGCTTACAGGAAACCGGGGAGCTGTTTTTT. Translated: CASSLQETGELFF.

The chain combines TRBV6-6 with TRBJ2-7; TRBD1 agrees at 10 bases. Germline V lookup: CDR1 MNHNY, CDR2 SVGAGI (reference sequence). This CDR3 region has 15 residues. Trimming removed 5 bases from V and 5 bases from J; junction bases left unmatched: 9. Written as DNA, the CDR3 is TGTGCCAGCAGTCTAACCGGGACAGGGGCCGACGAGCAGTACTTC. Translation: CASSLTGTGADEQYF.

This clone was seen a handful of times. The chain couples TRBV5-1 to TRBJ2-5, with D possibly TRBD1 on 6 matching bases. This CDR3 has 14 amino acids. With 0 bases removed from V and 5 bases from J, the gap between germline ends came to 11 bases. Germline V lookup: CDR1 SGHRS, CDR2 YFSETQ. The CDR3 region is CASSLGQAGETQYF. Here the CDR3 DNA reads TGCGCCAGCAGCTTGGGACAGGCGGGCGAGACCCAGTACTTC.

The V gene is TRBV9, the J gene TRBJ1-4, with 7 bases aligning to TRBD1. CDR3 size: 16 residues. Per germline, CDR1 SGDLS and CDR2 YYNGEE. V shed 0 bases, J shed 8 bases, and the junction held 10 bases outside the gene matches. The CDR3 region is CASSVDAGQIGEKLFF. The CDR3, as DNA: TGTGCCAGCAGCGTAGATGCGGGACAGATCGGCGAAAAACTGTTTTTT.

The rearrangement uses TRBV10-3 and TRBJ2-2; TRBD1 is a possible D gene (7 bases). Germline CDR1 and CDR2: ENHRY and SYGVKD. V lost 6 bases, J lost 2 bases, and 16 bases lay in between. The CDR3 consists of 16 residues. The CDR3 DNA sequence: TGTGCCATCAGCCTCGGCGGGACAGCAAACACCGGGGAGCTGTTTTTT. It encodes CAISLGGTANTGELFF.

The chain uses TRBV7-8 and TRBJ1-5; weak D call: TRBD1 (5 bases). Trimming stripped 5 bases from V and 0 bases from J, with 17 bases between. The CDR3 is 17 residues long. Germline-derived CDR1 and CDR2 are SGHVS and FQNEAQ. This CDR3 is CASSPSVGGLSNQPQHF. CDR3 DNA: TGTGCCAGCAGCCCAAGTGTCGGGGGACTTAGCAATCAGCCCCAGCATTTT.

V gene TRBV10-2 combines with J gene TRBJ1-2; D unclear. CDR1 is WSHSY and CDR2 is SAAADI in the germline V gene. The CDR3 runs to 14 residues. V was clipped by 2 bases and J by 4 bases, with 11 bases between them. The CDR3 nucleotides are TGCGCCAGCAGTGAGCTGGAGCGGATCTATGGCTACACCTTC. Encoded protein: CASSELERIYGYTF.

The table lists this clone with a few counts. The gene calls are TRBV5-1 and TRBJ1-5; 8 nucleotides line up with TRBD1. Trimming took 0 bases from V and 4 from J; bases not matched to a gene: 3. In germline, CDR1 is SGHRS, CDR2 YFSETQ. The CDR3 extends over 15 amino acids. CDR3 region: CASSLDTGGNQPQHF. Written as DNA, the CDR3 is TGCGCCAGCAGCTTGGACACAGGGGGGAATCAGCCCCAGCATTTT.

This chain connects TRBV7-7 to TRBJ2-2; D unclear. The CDR3 contains 15 residues. Germline CDR1 is SSHAT and CDR2 is FNYEAQ (reference sequence). V gave up 1 base and J gave up 1 base, with 7 bases separating them. CDR3 protein: CASSLESMNTGELFF. The CDR3 region has the DNA TGTGCCAGCAGCTTAGAATCCATGAACACCGGGGAGCTGTTTTTT.

The chain combines TRBV11-2 with TRBJ1-3, with a weak D call TRBD1 (6 bases). The CDR3 extends over 14 amino acids. V lost 5 bases and J 3 bases, leaving 11 bases between the germline ends. Germline lookup yields CDR1 SGHAT and CDR2 FQNNGV. The DNA for the CDR3 is TGTGCCAGCAGCATGAACAGGGATGGAAACACCATATATTTT. Translation gives CASSMNRDGNTIYF.

This chain joins TRBV7-2 and TRBJ2-3; 12 bases align to TRBD2. This CDR3 contains 16 residues. The ends lost 5 bases at V and 6 bases at J; junction bases unmatched: 9. Germline CDR1 and CDR2: SGHTA and FQGNSA. DNA for the CDR3: TGTGCCAGCAGCCCAGGACTAGCGGGGCCGAGGGATACGCAGTATTTT. It specifies CASSPGLAGPRDTQYF.

V is TRBV5-1 and J is TRBJ1-2; 9 positions agree with TRBD1. Germline loops: CDR1 SGHRS, CDR2 YFSETQ. The CDR3 runs 13 residues. The V gene end was trimmed by 2 bases and the J gene end by 7 bases; junction bases not matched to a gene: 3. The CDR3 DNA follows: TGCGCCAGCAGCTTACAGGGGGCGTTTGGCTACACCTTC. It encodes CASSLQGAFGYTF. The variable domain in full, with the rest retrieved from reference TRBV5-1 and TRBJ1-2, is KAGVTQTPRYLIKTRGQQVTLSCSPISGHRSVSWYQQTPGQGLQFLFEYFSETQRNKGNFPGRFSGRQFSNSRSEMNVSTLELGDSALYLCASSLQGAFGYTFGSGTRLTVV.

This clone was observed once. This rearrangement joins TRBV6-6 to TRBJ2-5, with 8 bases identical to TRBD1. The better agreement between TRBJ2-7 and the DNA end casts doubt on the J call. The length of the CDR3 is 14 residues. Per the germline V gene, CDR1 is MNHNY and CDR2 is SVGAGI (reference sequence). CDR3 region: CASSYNQGAGEQYF. For the CDR3, the DNA is TGTGCCAGCAGTTACAACCAGGGGGCAGGCGAGCAGTACTTC.

The chain uses TRBV28 and TRBJ2-7, with D perhaps matching TRBD2 (7 bases). The CDR3 runs 15 residues. Germline-derived CDR1 and CDR2 are MDHEN and SYDVKM. Trimming cost V 6 bases and J 7 bases, with 22 bases left between them. This CDR3 is CASRGGGRGAGEQYF. The CDR3 bases are TGTGCCAGCAGAGGGGGAGGACGGGGGGCGGGGGAGCAGTACTTC.